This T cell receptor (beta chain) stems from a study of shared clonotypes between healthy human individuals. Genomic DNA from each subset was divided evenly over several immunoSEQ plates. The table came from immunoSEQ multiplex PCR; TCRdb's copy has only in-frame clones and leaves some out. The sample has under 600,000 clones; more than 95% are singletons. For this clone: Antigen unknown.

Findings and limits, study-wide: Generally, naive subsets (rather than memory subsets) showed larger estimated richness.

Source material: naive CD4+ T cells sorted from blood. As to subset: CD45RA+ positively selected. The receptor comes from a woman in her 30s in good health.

The CDR3 nucleotides are TGTGCCAGCAGCTTAAACGGCGGGAGCATCTCCTACAATGAGCAGTTCTTC. Translation gives CASSLNGGSISYNEQFF. This chain links TRBV7-9 with TRBJ2-1, with 7 bases fitting TRBD2. V lost 2 bases to trimming and J lost 0 bases; unmatched junction nucleotides: 7. CDR3 length: 17 residues. Germline V gene lookup returns CDR1 SEHNR and CDR2 FQNEAQ (reference sequence).